These T cell receptor beta chains were read from a single sample in a study of regulatory T cells in long-lasting Graves disease. A single record per CDR3 protein comes from TCRdb applying MiXCR to the multiplex PCR reads. The sample has roughly 610,000 distinct CDR3 sequences; about 16% are singletons. The sample also formed part of further work on T cells in Graves' hyperthyroidism and ophthalmopathy.

Specimen: peripheral blood mononuclear cells (PBMCs), collected at new diagnosis, from a patient treated with antithyroid drugs. These receptors came from a man in his late teens or twenties with Graves disease. CDR3s include the opening cysteine and the closing phenylalanine or tryptophan. A D gene is named only where the DNA matches it firmly. Clone size appears in some rows only: once, few, many, or a class for an expanded clone.

>TRBJ2-1|many|TRBV7-2|TRBD2
TGTGCCAGCAGCCCAGCCGGGACTAGCGCAGGGCAGTTCTTC
CASSPAGTSAGQFF
>TRBJ2-1|few|TRBV20-1|.
TGCAGTGCTAATGAGGGGAGCTATGGTGAGCAGTTCTTC
CSANEGSYGEQFF
>TRBJ2-5|many|TRBV12-3/TRBV12-4|TRBD1
TGTGCCAGCAGCAAAGACAGGGGGTACCAAGAGACCCAGTACTTC
CASSKDRGYQETQYF
>TRBJ1-2|few|TRBV27|.
TGTGCCAGCAGTTCCTGGGACGGGAAGGGGTATGGCTACACCTTC
CASSSWDGKGYGYTF
>TRBJ1-2|few|TRBV27|.
TGTGCCAGCAGCCGCGGAGGGGCCACCTATGGCTACACCTTC
CASSRGGATYGYTF
>TRBJ2-3|.|TRBV24-1|TRBD1
TGTGCCACCAGTGGTTCAAGCCGGGACAGCGAGAACACAGATACGCAGTATTTT
CATSGSSRDSENTDTQYF
>TRBJ2-7|.|TRBV30|.
TGTGCCTGGAGTTGGGGGAGGACGGGTAGGTCGATCGAGCAGTACTTC
CAWSWGRTGRSIEQYF
>TRBJ1-2|many|TRBV2|.
TGTGCCAGACAGGCTCACCTTGGGTATGGCTACACCTTC
CARQAHLGYGYTF
>TRBJ2-3|once|TRBV10-2|.
TGCGCCAACAGTGAGGGAGGAACTAGGGCAGATACGCAGTATTTT
CANSEGGTRADTQYF
>TRBJ1-2|.|TRBV7-6|TRBD1
TGTGCCAGCAGCTTGTCAGGGGGCGCGCGTGGCTACACCTTC
CASSLSGGARGYTF
>TRBJ2-3|many|TRBV20-1|TRBD1
TGCAGTGCTACCAGGGGGCGACTTGATACGCAGTATTTT
CSATRGRLDTQYF
>TRBJ2-7|few|TRBV6-5|.
TGTGCCAGCAGTTACCTTTTCGGGACATCTCGCTACGAGCAGTACTTC
CASSYLFGTSRYEQYF
>TRBJ1-1|many|TRBV30|TRBD1
TGTGCCTGGAGTGGGGTTGGACAGGGGGAGAGCACTGAAGCTTTCTTT
CAWSGVGQGESTEAFF
>TRBJ2-7|.|TRBV20-1|TRBD1
TGCAGTGCTAGAGATAAGGGGACAGGGAGTATGTACGAGCAGTACTTC
CSARDKGTGSMYEQYF
>TRBJ2-1|.|TRBV19|TRBD2
TGTGCCAGTAGTTGGACGACTAGCGGGAGATCCAACAATGAGCAGTTCTTC
CASSWTTSGRSNNEQFF
>TRBJ1-3|many|TRBV30|TRBD1
TGTGCCTGGAGTGGACAGGGCGCTGGAAACACCATATATTTT
CAWSGQGAGNTIYF
>TRBJ2-1|many|TRBV29-1|TRBD2
TGCAGCGTTACCAATAGCGGGAGGGTCGATGAGCAGTTCTTC
CSVTNSGRVDEQFF
>TRBJ1-5|.|TRBV20-1|.
TGCAGTGCTGGTTACACCCAAAGGAGCAATCAGCCCCAGCATTTT
CSAGYTQRSNQPQHF
>TRBJ1-2|few|TRBV6-1|.
TGTGCCAGCAGCCGAGGCGGCTACACCTTC
CASSRGGYTF
>TRBJ1-2|.|TRBV30|.
TGTGCCTGGAGTGTTGCAGGTCCGGCTCGTGGCTACACCTTC
CAWSVAGPARGYTF
>TRBJ1-2|few|TRBV5-1|.
TGCGCCAGCAGCTTGAGGCAGGCTTCTGGTAGTGGCTACACCTTC
CASSLRQASGSGYTF
>TRBJ2-3|.|TRBV5-1|.
TGCGCCAGCAACAAAGGCCCCACAGATACGCAGTATTTT
CASNKGPTDTQYF
>TRBJ2-4|few|TRBV20-1|TRBD2
TGCAGTGCTAGAGATGCGGGACTAGCGGGAGGAAATTCTGGCAAAAACATTCAGTACTTC
CSARDAGLAGGNSGKNIQYF
>TRBJ2-1|.|TRBV24-1|TRBD1
TGTGCCACCAGTGATCGTGGACAGGTTCGACGAGATGAGCAGTTCTTC
CATSDRGQVRRDEQFF
>TRBJ1-2|.|TRBV7-9|.
TGTGCCAGCAGCTTGGCAACAAACGGCTACACCTTC
CASSLATNGYTF
>TRBJ2-2|.|TRBV5-1|TRBD2
TGCGCCAGCAGCTTGGGACTAGCGATAGACACCGGGGAGCTGTTTTTT
CASSLGLAIDTGELFF
>TRBJ1-2|.|TRBV12-3/TRBV12-4|.
TGTGCCACCAACAGGGAGTCGGGTGGCTACACCTTC
CATNRESGGYTF
>TRBJ2-2|many|TRBV28|.
TGTGCCAGCAGTTTATCCCCGGGGGCGGCTAACACCGGGGAGCTGTTTTTT
CASSLSPGAANTGELFF
>TRBJ2-7|.|TRBV4-2|.
TGTGCCAGCAGCCAAGAGGCAAACCCAGCCTACGAGCAGTACTTC
CASSQEANPAYEQYF
>TRBJ1-5|few|TRBV12-3/TRBV12-4|.
TGTGCCAGCAGCCCGTACGCCGGACAATCGGGCAATCAGCCCCAGCATTTT
CASSPYAGQSGNQPQHF
>TRBJ2-5|many|TRBV28|TRBD2
TGTGCCAGCAGTGCCCTGCGGGGGGAAAGAGAGACCCAGTACTTC
CASSALRGERETQYF
>TRBJ2-3|few|TRBV27|.
TGTGCCAGCAGTGCCTCATGGACAGCTTCGGGAGATACGCAGTATTTT
CASSASWTASGDTQYF
>TRBJ2-3|many|TRBV12-3/TRBV12-4|.
TGTGCCAGCAGTTCGTTCACAGATACGCAGTATTTT
CASSSFTDTQYF
>TRBJ2-7|.|TRBV14|.
TGTGCCAGCAGCCAAGAGGGCAGGGCTTACGAGCAGTACTTC
CASSQEGRAYEQYF
>TRBJ2-7|many|TRBV28|TRBD1
TGTGCCAGCAGATATGGACAGGGGTTTAACGAGCAGTACTTC
CASRYGQGFNEQYF
>TRBJ2-3|many|TRBV12-3/TRBV12-4|.
TGTGCCAGCGGGAGGGGGTTCACAGATACGCAGTATTTT
CASGRGFTDTQYF
>TRBJ2-1|.|TRBV24-1|TRBD1
TGTGCCACCAGTGATTACAGGGGGGCTCAGTTCTTC
CATSDYRGAQFF
>TRBJ1-5|many|TRBV27|TRBD1
TGTGCCAGCAGTAACGGACAGGGTGCCAATCAGCCCCAGCATTTT
CASSNGQGANQPQHF
>TRBJ1-1|few|TRBV10-2|.
TGCGCCAGCAGTGAGCCGCCGACAGGTGGGGATCCTGAAGCTTTCTTT
CASSEPPTGGDPEAFF
>TRBJ2-1|many|TRBV11-2|.
TGTGCCAGCAGCTTAAGGCCGGGCGAGGGGAATGAGCAGTTCTTC
CASSLRPGEGNEQFF
>TRBJ2-7|.|TRBV29-1|.
TGCAGCGGAGGGACTTCTTACGAGCAGTACTTC
CSGGTSYEQYF
>TRBJ2-2|.|TRBV12-3/TRBV12-4|.
TGTGCCAGCAGTTTTGTCAGGGTCGACGGGGAGCTGTTTTTT
CASSFVRVDGELFF
>TRBJ2-5|many|TRBV6-2/TRBV6-3|.
TGTGCCAGCAGTTACGAGGGGCAGGGGCAATCCCAGTACTTC
CASSYEGQGQSQYF
>TRBJ1-5|many|TRBV12-3/TRBV12-4|TRBD1
TGTGCCAGCAGCTTAGCTGGGACAGGGTCAAATCAGCCCCAGCATTTT
CASSLAGTGSNQPQHF
>TRBJ1-2|many|TRBV28|.
TGTGCCAGCAGTCAAGGGGGGTTTGGGTACACCTTC
CASSQGGFGYTF
>TRBJ2-1|many|TRBV12-3/TRBV12-4|.
TGTGCCAGCAGTTTTCTAGGCAGCGATGAGCAGTTCTTC
CASSFLGSDEQFF
>TRBJ1-1|.|TRBV6-5|.
TGTGCCAGCAGTCCATACAGGCACACTGAAGCTTTCTTT
CASSPYRHTEAFF
>TRBJ2-1|many|TRBV20-1|TRBD2
TGCAGTGCTAGAACTAGCGGGTCGACTACAATAAGGGAGCAGTTCTTC
CSARTSGSTTIREQFF
>TRBJ2-2|.|TRBV5-1|.
TGCGCCAGCAGCCGTGGGATGGGCGGGGAGCTGTTTTTT
CASSRGMGGELFF